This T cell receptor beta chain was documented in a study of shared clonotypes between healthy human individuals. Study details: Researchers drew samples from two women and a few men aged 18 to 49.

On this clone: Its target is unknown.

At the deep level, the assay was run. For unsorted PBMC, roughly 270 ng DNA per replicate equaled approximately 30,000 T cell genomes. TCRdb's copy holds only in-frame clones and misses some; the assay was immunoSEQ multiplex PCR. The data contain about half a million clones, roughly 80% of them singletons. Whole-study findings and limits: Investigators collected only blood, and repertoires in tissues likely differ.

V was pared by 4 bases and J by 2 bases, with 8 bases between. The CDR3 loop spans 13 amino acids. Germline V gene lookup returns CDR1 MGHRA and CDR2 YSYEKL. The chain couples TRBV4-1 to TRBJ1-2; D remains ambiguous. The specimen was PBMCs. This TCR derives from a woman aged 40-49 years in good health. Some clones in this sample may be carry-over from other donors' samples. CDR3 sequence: CASSPHWNYGYTF. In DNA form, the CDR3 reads TGCGCCAGCAGCCCCCACTGGAACTATGGCTACACCTTC.